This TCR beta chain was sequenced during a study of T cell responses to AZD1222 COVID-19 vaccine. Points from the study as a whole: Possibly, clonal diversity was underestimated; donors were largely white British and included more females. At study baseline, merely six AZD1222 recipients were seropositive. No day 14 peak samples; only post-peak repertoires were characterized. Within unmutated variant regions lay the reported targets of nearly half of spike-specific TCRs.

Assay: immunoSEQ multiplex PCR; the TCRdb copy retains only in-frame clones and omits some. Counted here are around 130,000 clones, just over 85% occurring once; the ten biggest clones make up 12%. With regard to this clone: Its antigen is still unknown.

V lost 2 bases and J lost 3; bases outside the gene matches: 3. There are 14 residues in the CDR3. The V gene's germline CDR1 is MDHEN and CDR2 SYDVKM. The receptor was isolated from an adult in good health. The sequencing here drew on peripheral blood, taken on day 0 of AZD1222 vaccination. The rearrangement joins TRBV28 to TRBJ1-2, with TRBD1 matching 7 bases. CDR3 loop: CASSLGQVYYGYTF. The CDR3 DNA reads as TGTGCCAGCAGTTTAGGACAGGTCTACTATGGCTACACCTTC.